The present entry profiles one T cell receptor (beta chain) with its context. What it recognizes is unknown. The data belong to a study of shared clonotypes between healthy human individuals. Points from the study as a whole: Rarefaction curves obtained for sorted subsets showed sequencing incomplete despite large depth. Compared with memory subsets, naive subsets generally had larger estimated richness.

Recent acute infections and vaccinations were absent in the healthy HIV-negative adult donors. Replicate PCRs from sorted subsets contained around 200 ng DNA, which is some 29,000 T cell genomes. Repertoires were generated with immunoSEQ multiplex PCR, while TCRdb's copy carries only in-frame clones and drops some. The sample lists under 650,000 clones, about 96% seen once, with about 0.057% in the top ten. The V end lost 7 bases, the J end lost 0 bases, and 18 bases lay between the germline ends. There are 16 residues in the CDR3. Germline CDR1 and CDR2: LNHDA and SQIVND (reference sequence). This chain uses TRBV19 with TRBJ1-2; D is possibly TRBD1 (5 bases). The sequenced material came from naive CD4+ T cells sorted from blood. The subset was: CD45RA+ positively selected. The TCR comes from a woman in her 30s in good health. For the CDR3, the DNA is TGTGCCAGTAATGTCGCCGGGGCATACACTAACTATGGCTACACCTTC. Its protein product is CASNVAGAYTNYGYTF.